The next 28 T cell receptor beta chains were all read from a single sample in a study of CD8+CD57+ T cells in acquired aplastic anemia. Template material for TCR beta VDJ and CDR3 profiling consisted of genomic DNA. Using its own MiXCR run on the reads, TCRdb lists one record per CDR3 protein. The table includes around 130,000 distinct CDR3 sequences, about half detected once. The sample comprised sorted CD4+, CD8+, or CD8+CD57+ T cells (not recorded which) from PBMCs. All receptors derive from a human donor in good health, serving as a control.

This clonotype was detected ten times or more. The chain is built from TRBV12-3 or TRBV12-4 and TRBJ1-5; TRBD1 is a possible D gene (5 bases). This CDR3 contains 14 residues. The ends were cut back, 6 bases at V and 4 bases at J, with 13 bases in the middle. The CDR3 region has the DNA TGTGCCAGCAGGGCGGACACCCAGAATCAGCCCCAGCATTTT. It yields the protein CASRADTQNQPQHF.

Many counts were recorded for this clonotype. The chain couples TRBV20-1 to TRBJ1-1, with TRBD1 matching over 7 bases. V gave up 0 bases and J gave up 0 bases; unmatched junction bases: 4. CDR3 length: 15 residues. The germline V gene encodes CDR1 DFQATT and CDR2 SNEGSKA (reference sequence). The CDR3 region has the DNA TGCAGTGCTAGAGATAGTGGGACAGTGAACACTGAAGCTTTCTTT. Protein sequence: CSARDSGTVNTEAFF.

The sample holds a few counts of this clonotype. The chain employs TRBV24-1 and TRBJ1-1, with D unresolved. The CDR3 spans 13 residues. Germline V lookup: CDR1 KGHDR, CDR2 SFDVKD. V gave up 3 bases and J gave up 7 bases, with 11 bases separating them. The CDR3 sequence: CATSDGWEGEAFF. The CDR3, as DNA: TGTGCCACCAGTGATGGCTGGGAGGGTGAAGCTTTCTTT.

The chain carries TRBV24-1 and TRBJ2-3; 10 positions match TRBD2. After removal of 4 bases from V and 4 bases from J, the junction contained 10 bases not matched to a gene. CDR1 KGHDR and CDR2 SFDVKD come from the germline V gene. The CDR3 extends over 17 amino acids. CDR3 DNA: TGTGCCACCAGTGACCGATTAAGCGGGAGGGGCGCAGATACGCAGTATTTT. This codes for CATSDRLSGRGADTQYF.

The genes are TRBV7-9 and TRBJ2-7; a weak D match, TRBD1 (6 bases). Germline loops: CDR1 SEHNR, CDR2 FQNEAQ (reference sequence). V was cut by 3 bases and J by 7 bases, with 13 bases left in between. The CDR3 contains 13 residues. CDR3 loop: CASSLVQGLEQYF. Written as DNA, the CDR3 is TGTGCCAGCAGCTTGGTCCAGGGGTTAGAGCAGTACTTC.

V is TRBV2 and J is TRBJ2-7; D not resolved. Germline V gene lookup returns CDR1 SNHLY and CDR2 FYNNEI. The V end was cut by 2 bases, the J end by 1 base, with 12 bases between. The CDR3 is 15 amino acids. The CDR3 DNA sequence: TGTGCCAGCAGTGAAACGTGGGCCACGTCCTACGAGCAGTACTTC. It is translated as CASSETWATSYEQYF.

The gene calls are TRBV7-2 and TRBJ2-2; a possible D gene is TRBD1 (6 bases). The V end lost 1 base, the J end lost 7 bases, and 10 bases lay between the germline ends. The CDR3 runs 14 residues. Per germline, CDR1 SGHTA and CDR2 FQGNSA. As DNA, the CDR3 is TGTGCCAGCAGCTTAGGCACAGGGCTCGGGGAGCTGTTTTTT. Protein: CASSLGTGLGELFF. Using reference TRBV7-2 and TRBJ2-2 for the parts outside the CDR3, the full variable domain is GAGVSQSPSNKVTEKGKDVELRCDPISGHTALYWYRQSLGQGLEFLIYFQGNSAPDKSGLPSDRFSAERTGGSVSTLTIQRTQQEDSAVYLCASSLGTGLGELFFGEGSRLTVL.

This clonotype has a handful of counts. The chain joins TRBV20-1 to TRBJ2-7, with 10 bases matching TRBD1. The CDR3 sequence is 13 residues long. The germline CDR1 and CDR2 sequences are DFQATT and SNEGSKA (reference sequence). The V gene end was trimmed by 7 bases and the J gene end by 2 bases; junction bases not matched to a gene: 5. The CDR3, as DNA: TGCAGTGTTCAAGGACAGGGGGCCTACGAGCAGTACTTC. This sequence encodes CSVQGQGAYEQYF.

The V and J genes are TRBV2 and TRBJ2-7; D uncertain. Germline V gives CDR1 SNHLY, CDR2 FYNNEI. This CDR3 region has 11 residues. The CDR3 reads CDRLHGYEQYF. CDR3 in DNA: TGTGACCGACTTCACGGATATGAGCAGTACTTC.

This clonotype was found many times. This chain uses TRBV20-1 with TRBJ2-1, with 10 bases matching TRBD2. CDR1 and CDR2 from the germline V gene are DFQATT and SNEGSKA (reference sequence). This CDR3 spans 16 amino acids. The V segment lost 0 bases and the J segment 7 bases; nucleotides outside the gene matches: 9. CDR3 nucleotides: TGCAGTGCTAGAGATCCCGGGCTAGCGGGGGTAAATGAGCAGTTCTTC. Translating it yields CSARDPGLAGVNEQFF.

The V call is TRBV3-1, the J call TRBJ2-2; D perhaps matches TRBD2 (6 bases). Germline values: CDR1 LGHDT, CDR2 YNNKEL (reference sequence). The V and J ends lost 6 bases and 2 bases respectively, with 13 bases between them. This CDR3 contains 15 residues. CDR3 region: CASRWGEDNTGELFF. The CDR3 coding sequence is TGTGCCAGCAGGTGGGGGGAGGATAACACCGGGGAGCTGTTTTTT.

Ten or more counts support this clonotype. The J gene is TRBJ2-1, the V gene TRBV30, with D uncertain. CDR3 length: 14 residues. V gave up 4 bases and J gave up 4 bases, with 14 bases separating them. CDR1 GTSNPN and CDR2 SVGIG come from the germline V gene (reference sequence). DNA of the CDR3: TGTGCCTGGATGGGTGGTTCCGGATACAATGAGCAGTTCTTC. Its translation is CAWMGGSGYNEQFF.

V is TRBV7-9 and J is TRBJ1-2, with D hard to call. CDR1 is SEHNR and CDR2 is FQNEAQ in the germline V gene (reference sequence). V gave up 1 base and J gave up 4 bases, with 13 bases separating them. There are 15 residues in the CDR3. The CDR3 is CASSLVQPAIYGYTF. In DNA, the CDR3 is TGTGCCAGCAGCTTAGTACAGCCGGCTATCTATGGCTACACCTTC.

For this clonotype: One base away lies a much larger clone, so this may be a sequencing read error. The chain uses TRBV7-2 and TRBJ2-1, with a tentative D call TRBD1 (6 bases). V was pared by 1 base and J by 5 bases, with 6 bases between. Germline-derived CDR1 and CDR2 are SGHTA and FQGNSA. This CDR3 region has 13 residues. The DNA for the CDR3 is TGTGCCAGCAGCTTAGGGACAGACAATGAGCAGTTCTTC. It encodes CASSLGTDNEQFF.

This clonotype was counted ten times or more. The V and J genes are TRBV9 and TRBJ2-1; 8 bases map to TRBD2. Germline V gene lookup returns CDR1 SGDLS and CDR2 YYNGEE. The V gene end was trimmed by 0 bases and the J gene end by 7 bases; junction bases not matched to a gene: 0. The CDR3 extends over 13 amino acids. DNA for the CDR3: TGTGCCAGCAGCGTAGTAGCGGGGAATGAGCAGTTCTTC. As protein: CASSVVAGNEQFF.

The sample holds many counts of this clonotype. The chain combines TRBV7-9 with TRBJ1-1; 12 bases line up with TRBD1. This CDR3 spans 15 amino acids. Trimming took 2 bases from V and 4 from J; bases not matched to a gene: 2. CDR1 and CDR2 (germline): SEHNR, FQNEAQ (reference sequence). CDR3 region: CASSLRGQGATEAFF. In nucleotides, the CDR3 is TGTGCCAGCAGCTTAAGGGGACAGGGGGCCACTGAAGCTTTCTTT.

The V call is TRBV5-6, the J call TRBJ1-1; a possible D gene is TRBD1 (5 bases). Trimming took off 5 bases at V and 4 bases at J, with 9 bases between the two ends. This CDR3 comprises 12 residues. Germline loops: CDR1 SGHDT, CDR2 YYEEEE. The CDR3 protein is CASRRQCTEAFF. Here the CDR3 DNA reads TGTGCCAGCAGGCGACAGTGCACTGAAGCTTTCTTT.

The chain has TRBV20-1 and TRBJ2-1; 10 positions agree with TRBD1. Trimming removed 6 bases from V and 11 bases from J; junction bases left unmatched: 7. Looked up from germline, CDR1 is DFQATT and CDR2 is SNEGSKA (reference sequence). The CDR3 runs 12 residues. The CDR3 DNA is TGCAGTGCGAGGGGACAGGGGCGTCAGCAGTTCTTC. This gives the protein CSARGQGRQQFF.

This clonotype was recorded many times. CDR3 sequence (DNA): TGTGCCAGTACAGGGAGGAGGGACACTGAAGCTTTCTTT. It codes for CASTGRRDTEAFF. V is TRBV7-9 and J is TRBJ1-1; D may be TRBD1 (6 bases). This CDR3 has 13 residues. The V gene's germline CDR1 is SEHNR and CDR2 FQNEAQ (reference sequence). V lost 9 bases and J 3 bases, leaving 14 bases between the germline ends.

This clonotype has a count of ten or more. CDR3 coding DNA: TGCGCCAGCAGCTTGTCCAGGGGCGGTGAGACCCAGTACTTC. This encodes CASSLSRGGETQYF. The chain recombines TRBV5-1 with TRBJ2-5; perhaps TRBD1 as D (6 bases). The CDR3 extends over 14 amino acids. The germline CDR1 and CDR2 sequences are SGHRS and YFSETQ. Trimming took off 1 base at V and 5 bases at J, with 12 bases between the two ends.

This clonotype appeared a few times. V and J are TRBV6-1 and TRBJ1-2; 7 bases line up with TRBD1. The CDR3 loop spans 12 amino acids. Germline CDR1 and CDR2: MNHNS and SASEGT. V was pared by 10 bases and J by 6 bases, with 8 bases of the junction left unmatched. The CDR3 DNA sequence: TGTGCCACCAGGGGGGGTCTCAATGGCTACACCTTC. Residues: CATRGGLNGYTF.

This clonotype was seen many times. The V gene is TRBV4-3, the J gene TRBJ2-1, with 10 bases identical to TRBD2. CDR3 length equals 14 residues. J was trimmed by 7 bases and V by 4 bases; bases with no gene match: 4. The germline CDR1 and CDR2 sequences are LGHNA and YSLEER. The CDR3 loop reads CASSLAGGGNEQFF. DNA for the CDR3: TGCGCCAGCAGCCTAGCGGGGGGAGGAAATGAGCAGTTCTTC.

This clonotype was observed at least ten times. This chain connects TRBV6-1 to TRBJ1-5; 10 bases fit TRBD1. The CDR3 sequence is 16 residues long. V gave up 5 bases and J gave up 1 base; unmatched junction bases: 5. Germline CDR1 is MNHNS and CDR2 is SASEGT. CDR3: CASSQTGGWSNQPQHF. The CDR3 DNA reads as TGTGCCAGCAGTCAGACAGGGGGCTGGAGCAATCAGCCCCAGCATTTT.

The J gene is TRBJ2-7, the V gene TRBV20-1, with TRBD1 matching 9 bases. V shed 2 bases, J shed 2 bases, and the junction held 7 bases outside the gene matches. This CDR3 is built from 15 residues. CDR1 is DFQATT, CDR2 SNEGSKA, per germline (reference sequence). CDR3 in amino acids: CSARTTGGQTYEQYF. The CDR3 bases are TGCAGTGCTAGAACTACAGGGGGCCAAACCTACGAGCAGTACTTC.

The rearrangement uses TRBV19 and TRBJ2-7, with 9 nucleotides matching TRBD2. In germline, CDR1 is LNHDA, CDR2 SQIVND (reference sequence). After removal of 7 bases from V and 1 base from J, the junction contained 8 bases not matched to a gene. The CDR3 extends over 15 amino acids. The CDR3 protein is CASKSLAGESYEQYF. As DNA, the CDR3 is TGTGCCAGTAAGTCCTTAGCGGGAGAGTCCTACGAGCAGTACTTC.

This clonotype showed up many times. In nucleotides, the CDR3 is TGTGCCACCAGTGATTCACAGGGGACAGATACGCAGTATTTT. It encodes CATSDSQGTDTQYF. The rearrangement links TRBV24-1 to TRBJ2-3; 7 nucleotides agree with TRBD1. Germline V gives CDR1 KGHDR, CDR2 SFDVKD. The V segment lost 2 bases and the J segment 3 bases; nucleotides outside the gene matches: 1. The CDR3 runs to 14 residues.

For this clonotype: Since no conserved phenylalanine or tryptophan closes the CDR3, a read error is the likely cause. The gene calls are TRBV7-3 and TRBJ2-2; no reliable D call. Per germline, CDR1 SGHTA and CDR2 FQGTGA. The V end was cut by 3 bases, the J end by 5 bases, with 7 bases between. CDR3 size: 13 residues. CDR3 nucleotides: TGTGCCAGCAGCTTGGTTGATACCGGGGAGCTGTTTTTA. Translating gives CASSLVDTGELFL.

This clonotype has ten or more counts. The chain combines TRBV5-1 with TRBJ2-7, with TRBD1 matching over 9 bases. From germline, CDR1 is SGHRS and CDR2 YFSETQ. CDR3 length: 14 amino acids. The V gene end was trimmed by 0 bases and the J gene end by 2 bases; junction bases not matched to a gene: 0. CDR3: CASSLGQGAYEQYF. The CDR3 DNA follows: TGCGCCAGCAGCTTGGGACAGGGGGCCTACGAGCAGTACTTC.